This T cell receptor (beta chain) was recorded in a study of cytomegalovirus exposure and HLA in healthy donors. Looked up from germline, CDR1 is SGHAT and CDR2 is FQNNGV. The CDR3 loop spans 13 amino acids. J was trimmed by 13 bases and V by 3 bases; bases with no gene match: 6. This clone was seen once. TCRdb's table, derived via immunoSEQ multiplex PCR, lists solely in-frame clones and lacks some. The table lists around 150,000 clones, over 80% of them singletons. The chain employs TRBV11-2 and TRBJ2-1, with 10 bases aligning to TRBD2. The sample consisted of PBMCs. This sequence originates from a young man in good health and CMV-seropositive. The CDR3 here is CASSFLAGAAQFF. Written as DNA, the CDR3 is TGTGCCAGCAGCTTCCTAGCGGGGGCGGCACAGTTCTTC.